This T cell receptor beta chain was recorded in a study of cytomegalovirus exposure and HLA in healthy donors. Study information: The roughly 130 validation repertoires, a later analysis reported, used the same platform as the approximately 670 repertoires from the first cohort. Study observations and caveats: Reportedly, diagnosis of cytomegalovirus status by the classifier showed high specificity and sensitivity. In the roughly 130 validation repertoires, a later analysis found that first-cohort TCR clusters tended to co-occur.

The donors were members of the 120-subject validation cohort (separate from the roughly 700-subject first cohort). As to this clone: Its target is not known.

The table came from immunoSEQ multiplex PCR; TCRdb's copy has only in-frame clones and leaves some out. The sample records around 94,000 clones, roughly 94% being singletons. V lost 2 bases to trimming and J lost 1 base; unmatched junction nucleotides: 3. Germline-derived CDR1 and CDR2 are MRHNA and SNTAGT. This CDR3 region has 16 residues. Sequenced: PBMCs. V and J are TRBV6-4 and TRBJ2-1; 9 bases map to TRBD1. This clonotype was sampled from a woman between 18 and 30 years old in good health and CMV-seronegative. This chain's CDR3 is CASSDTGQGSYNEQFF. CDR3 bases: TGTGCCAGCAGTGACACTGGACAGGGGTCCTACAATGAGCAGTTCTTC.